This is a list of T cell receptor beta chains from one sample in a study of T cells in Graves' hyperthyroidism and ophthalmopathy. TCRdb reanalysed the multiplex PCR reads using MiXCR and keeps one entry per CDR3 protein. The top ten clones hold about 10% of a sample with roughly 380,000 distinct CDR3 sequences, roughly 14% of them seen once. The material sequenced was blood. The receptors come from a woman aged 55-69 years with Graves' hyperthyroidism. CDR3s include the opening cysteine and the closing phenylalanine or tryptophan. D genes are given only for firm matches. Not every row has a clone size; where given, it reads once, few, many or a size class.

J gene: TRBJ2-6
V gene: TRBV28
D gene: NA
clone size: few
CDR3 protein: CASTLGPGANVLTF
CDR3 DNA: TGTGCCAGCACTTTGGGCCCTGGGGCCAACGTCCTGACTTTC

J gene: TRBJ2-4
V gene: TRBV12-3/TRBV12-4
D gene: TRBD2
clone size: many
CDR3 protein: CASWRGMKNIQYF
CDR3 DNA: TGTGCCAGCTGGCGGGGGATGAAAAACATTCAGTACTTC

J gene: TRBJ2-5
V gene: TRBV18
D gene: NA
clone size: many
CDR3 protein: CASSPPTLSQETQYF
CDR3 DNA: TGTGCCAGCTCACCACCAACCCTCTCCCAAGAGACCCAGTACTTC

J gene: TRBJ1-1
V gene: TRBV24-1
D gene: NA
clone size: NA
CDR3 protein: CAASELLEGVGAFF
CDR3 DNA: TGTGCCGCCAGCGAACTCCTTGAAGGGGTCGGAGCTTTCTTT

J gene: TRBJ1-5
V gene: TRBV12-3/TRBV12-4
D gene: NA
clone size: NA
CDR3 protein: CASSFFPHFFNQPQHF
CDR3 DNA: TGTGCCAGCAGTTTCTTCCCCCACTTTTTCAATCAGCCCCAGCATTTT

J gene: TRBJ1-5
V gene: TRBV5-1
D gene: NA
clone size: many
CDR3 protein: CASSWGGQGNQPQHF
CDR3 DNA: TGCGCCAGCAGCTGGGGGGGGCAAGGCAATCAGCCCCAGCATTTT

J gene: TRBJ2-1
V gene: TRBV10-1
D gene: NA
clone size: few
CDR3 protein: CASSEGGGSSYNEQFF
CDR3 DNA: TGCGCCAGCAGTGAGGGAGGGGGCAGCTCCTACAATGAGCAGTTCTTC

J gene: TRBJ2-1
V gene: TRBV18
D gene: NA
clone size: many
CDR3 protein: CASSPPRFGPYNEQFF
CDR3 DNA: TGTGCCAGCTCACCGCCCCGATTCGGGCCCTACAATGAGCAGTTCTTC

J gene: TRBJ2-5
V gene: TRBV5-1
D gene: TRBD2
clone size: NA
CDR3 protein: CGSSRGSGSMETQYF
CDR3 DNA: TGCGGCAGCAGTCGAGGTAGCGGGAGTATGGAGACCCAGTACTTC

J gene: TRBJ1-4
V gene: TRBV7-9
D gene: TRBD1
clone size: NA
CDR3 protein: CASSYIGTGGDEKLFF
CDR3 DNA: TGTGCCAGCAGCTATATCGGGACAGGGGGCGATGAAAAACTGTTTTTT

J gene: TRBJ1-2
V gene: TRBV11-2
D gene: NA
clone size: many
CDR3 protein: CASSFRNGYTF
CDR3 DNA: TGTGCCAGCAGCTTCAGGAATGGCTACACCTTC

J gene: TRBJ2-6
V gene: TRBV9
D gene: NA
clone size: many
CDR3 protein: CASSASSAGSGANVLTF
CDR3 DNA: TGTGCCAGCAGCGCCTCATCTGCGGGCTCTGGGGCCAACGTCCTGACTTTC

J gene: TRBJ1-4
V gene: TRBV2
D gene: NA
clone size: NA
CDR3 protein: CASNSEGGSFEKLFF
CDR3 DNA: TGTGCCAGCAACTCAGAGGGAGGATCGTTTGAAAAACTGTTTTTT

J gene: TRBJ2-1
V gene: TRBV5-1
D gene: TRBD2
clone size: many
CDR3 protein: CASSLGLLANLEQFF
CDR3 DNA: TGCGCCAGCAGCTTGGGACTACTAGCGAACCTTGAGCAGTTCTTC

J gene: TRBJ1-2
V gene: TRBV7-9
D gene: NA
clone size: many
CDR3 protein: CASSRGGIDYGYTF
CDR3 DNA: TGTGCCAGCAGCCGCGGAGGGATCGACTATGGCTACACCTTC

J gene: TRBJ1-5
V gene: TRBV15
D gene: NA
clone size: many
CDR3 protein: CATSRVQGSTQPQHF
CDR3 DNA: TGTGCCACCAGCAGAGTCCAGGGTTCTACTCAGCCCCAGCATTTT

J gene: TRBJ2-1
V gene: TRBV28
D gene: NA
clone size: many
CDR3 protein: CASSLSGLAWTIYNEQFF
CDR3 DNA: TGTGCCAGCAGTTTATCGGGCCTAGCCTGGACTATCTACAATGAGCAGTTCTTC

J gene: TRBJ1-1
V gene: TRBV2
D gene: NA
clone size: many
CDR3 protein: CASSMSGPNTEAFF
CDR3 DNA: TGTGCCAGCAGTATGTCAGGCCCGAACACTGAAGCTTTCTTT

J gene: TRBJ2-3
V gene: TRBV11-2
D gene: TRBD2
clone size: many
CDR3 protein: CASSLSGTSGSTQYF
CDR3 DNA: TGTGCCAGCAGCTTAAGTGGGACTAGCGGGAGCACGCAGTATTTT

J gene: TRBJ2-1
V gene: TRBV18
D gene: NA
clone size: many
CDR3 protein: CASSQSGGSSYNEQFF
CDR3 DNA: TGTGCCAGCTCACAGTCCGGCGGTAGCTCCTACAATGAGCAGTTCTTC

J gene: TRBJ1-2
V gene: TRBV20-1
D gene: NA
clone size: many
CDR3 protein: CSASNRGGYTF
CDR3 DNA: TGCAGTGCTAGCAACAGAGGGGGCTACACCTTC

J gene: TRBJ2-1
V gene: TRBV18
D gene: NA
clone size: many
CDR3 protein: CASSPFSSHDNEQFF
CDR3 DNA: TGTGCCAGCTCACCATTTAGCTCCCATGACAATGAGCAGTTCTTC

J gene: TRBJ1-1
V gene: TRBV6-1
D gene: NA
clone size: NA
CDR3 protein: CASSQLGATEAFF
CDR3 DNA: TGTGCCAGCAGTCAACTGGGAGCGACTGAAGCTTTCTTT

J gene: TRBJ2-2
V gene: TRBV20-1
D gene: TRBD2
clone size: many
CDR3 protein: CSAISGRENTGELFF
CDR3 DNA: TGCAGTGCTATTAGCGGGAGGGAGAACACCGGGGAGCTGTTTTTT

J gene: TRBJ2-3
V gene: TRBV12-3/TRBV12-4
D gene: NA
clone size: NA
CDR3 protein: CASTHLRGGGTDTQYF
CDR3 DNA: TGTGCCAGCACCCATCTCAGGGGAGGAGGCACAGATACGCAGTATTTT

J gene: TRBJ2-7
V gene: TRBV2
D gene: TRBD2
clone size: NA
CDR3 protein: CASRTGTSGRAEQYF
CDR3 DNA: TGTGCCAGCAGAACCGGGACTAGCGGGAGGGCCGAGCAGTACTTC

J gene: TRBJ1-6
V gene: TRBV6-2/TRBV6-3
D gene: NA
clone size: NA
CDR3 protein: CASSDDPAGYNSPLHF
CDR3 DNA: TGTGCCAGCAGTGACGACCCGGCGGGGTATAATTCACCCCTCCACTTT

J gene: TRBJ1-4
V gene: TRBV2
D gene: TRBD1
clone size: many
CDR3 protein: CASSPGQPNEKLFF
CDR3 DNA: TGTGCCAGCAGCCCGGGACAGCCTAATGAAAAACTGTTTTTT

J gene: TRBJ2-4
V gene: TRBV7-2
D gene: TRBD2
clone size: few
CDR3 protein: CASSPGLAGGQGNIQYF
CDR3 DNA: TGTGCCAGCAGCCCGGGACTAGCGGGAGGGCAGGGAAACATTCAGTACTTC

J gene: TRBJ1-2
V gene: TRBV19
D gene: NA
clone size: many
CDR3 protein: CASGGALTSANYGYTF
CDR3 DNA: TGTGCCAGCGGGGGAGCACTAACGTCGGCTAACTATGGCTACACCTTC

J gene: TRBJ1-2
V gene: TRBV11-3
D gene: NA
clone size: many
CDR3 protein: CASSLAGQNNYGYTF
CDR3 DNA: TGTGCCAGCAGCTTAGCTGGACAGAACAACTATGGCTACACCTTC